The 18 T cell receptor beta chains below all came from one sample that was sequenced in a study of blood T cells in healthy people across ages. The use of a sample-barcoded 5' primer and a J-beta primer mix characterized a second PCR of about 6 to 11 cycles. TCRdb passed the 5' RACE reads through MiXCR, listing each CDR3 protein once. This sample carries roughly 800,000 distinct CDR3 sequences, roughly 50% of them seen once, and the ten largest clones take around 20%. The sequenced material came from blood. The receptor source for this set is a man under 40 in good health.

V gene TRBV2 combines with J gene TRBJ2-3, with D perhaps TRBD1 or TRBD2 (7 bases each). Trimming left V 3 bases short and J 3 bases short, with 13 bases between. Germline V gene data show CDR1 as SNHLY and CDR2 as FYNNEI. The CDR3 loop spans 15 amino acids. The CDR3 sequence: CASSERQGGTDTQYF. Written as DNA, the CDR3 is TGTGCCAGCAGTGAGCGACAGGGAGGGACAGATACGCAGTATTTT.

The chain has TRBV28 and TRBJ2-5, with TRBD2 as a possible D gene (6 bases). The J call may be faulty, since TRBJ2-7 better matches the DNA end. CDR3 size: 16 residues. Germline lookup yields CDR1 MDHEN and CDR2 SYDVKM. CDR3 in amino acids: CASSFPPQEGYCEQYF. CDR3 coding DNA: TGTGCCAGCAGTTTCCCACCCCAGGAGGGTTACTGCGAGCAGTACTTC.

The CDR3 reads CASSLGTGILHNEQFF. Written as DNA, the CDR3 is TGTGCCAGCAGCTTAGGAACGGGGATACTACACAATGAGCAGTTCTTC. The V and J genes are TRBV7-9 and TRBJ2-1; tentative D call: TRBD2 (5 bases). CDR3 length: 16 amino acids. The V and J ends lost 1 base and 5 bases respectively, with 15 bases between them. The germline gives CDR1 SEHNR, CDR2 FQNEAQ (reference sequence).

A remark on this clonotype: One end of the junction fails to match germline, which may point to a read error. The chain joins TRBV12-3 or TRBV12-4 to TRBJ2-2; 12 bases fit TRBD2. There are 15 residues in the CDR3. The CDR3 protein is CASSLAGGALRELFF. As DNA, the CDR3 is TGTGCCAGCAGTCTAGCGGGGGGGGCGCTTCGGGAGCTGTTTTTT.

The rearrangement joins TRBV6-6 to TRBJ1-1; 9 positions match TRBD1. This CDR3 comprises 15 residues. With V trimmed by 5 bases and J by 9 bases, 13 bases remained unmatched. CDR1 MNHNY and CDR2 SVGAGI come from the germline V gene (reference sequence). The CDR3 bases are TGTGCCAGCAGTACCCCACCCGGGACAGGGAAGAAAGCTTTCTTT. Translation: CASSTPPGTGKKAFF.

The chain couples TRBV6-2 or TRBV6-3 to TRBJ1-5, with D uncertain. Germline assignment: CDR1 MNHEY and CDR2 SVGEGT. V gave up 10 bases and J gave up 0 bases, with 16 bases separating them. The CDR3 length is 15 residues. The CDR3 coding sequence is TGTGCCACCCAGAGGGATAATAATAGCAATCAGCCCCAGCATTTT. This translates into CATQRDNNSNQPQHF.

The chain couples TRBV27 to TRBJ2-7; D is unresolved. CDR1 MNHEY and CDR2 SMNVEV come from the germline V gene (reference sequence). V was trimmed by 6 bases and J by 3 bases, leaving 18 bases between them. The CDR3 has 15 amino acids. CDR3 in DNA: TGTGCCAGCAGAAGCTGGGCAGAAGGGTTCTACGAGCAGTACTTC. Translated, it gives CASRSWAEGFYEQYF.

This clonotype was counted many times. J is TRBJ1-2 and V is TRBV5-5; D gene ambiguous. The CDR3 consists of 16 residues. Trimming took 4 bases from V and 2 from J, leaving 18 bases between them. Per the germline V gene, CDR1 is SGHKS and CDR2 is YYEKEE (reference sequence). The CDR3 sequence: CASSRTDVNLNYGYTF. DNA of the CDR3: TGTGCCAGCAGCAGGACGGACGTTAACCTCAACTATGGCTACACCTTC.

The CDR3 region is CASSEPGSNSYEQYF. The CDR3 DNA reads as TGTGCCAGCAGTGAACCGGGCAGTAACTCCTACGAGCAGTACTTC. The genes are TRBV25-1 and TRBJ2-7; D is ambiguous. Germline lookup yields CDR1 MGHDK and CDR2 SYGVNS. This CDR3 is 15 amino acids long. The germline V and J ends were trimmed by 2 bases and 0 bases, with 11 bases remaining between them.

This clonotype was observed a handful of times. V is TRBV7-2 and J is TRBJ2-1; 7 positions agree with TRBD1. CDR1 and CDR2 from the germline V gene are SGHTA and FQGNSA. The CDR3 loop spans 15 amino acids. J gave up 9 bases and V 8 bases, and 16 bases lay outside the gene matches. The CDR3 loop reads CASAPGTAGFGEQFF. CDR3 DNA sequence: TGTGCCAGCGCCCCGGGGACAGCAGGTTTTGGTGAGCAGTTCTTC.

The CDR3 sequence: CASSSTSGRAAGELFF. The CDR3 region has the DNA TGTGCCAGCAGCTCGACTAGCGGGAGGGCCGCCGGGGAGCTGTTTTTT. The chain is built from TRBV11-3 and TRBJ2-2, with TRBD2 matching over 14 bases. This CDR3 region has 16 residues. Germline V gene lookup returns CDR1 SGHNT and CDR2 YENEEA. V was clipped by 4 bases and J by 6 bases; unmatched bases: 4.

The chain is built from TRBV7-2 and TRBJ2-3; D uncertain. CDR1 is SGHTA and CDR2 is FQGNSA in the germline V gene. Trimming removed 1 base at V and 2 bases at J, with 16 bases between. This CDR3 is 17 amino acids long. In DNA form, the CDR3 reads TGTGCCAGCAGCTTAGGTCGTACAAACGTTTTCACAGATACGCAGTATTTT. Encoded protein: CASSLGRTNVFTDTQYF.

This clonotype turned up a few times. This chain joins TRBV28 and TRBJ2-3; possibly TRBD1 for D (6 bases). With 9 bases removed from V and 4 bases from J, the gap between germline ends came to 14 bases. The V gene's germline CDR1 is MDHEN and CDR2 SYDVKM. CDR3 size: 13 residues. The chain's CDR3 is CASKGVRADTQYF. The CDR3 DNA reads TGTGCCAGTAAGGGGGTTAGGGCAGATACGCAGTATTTT.

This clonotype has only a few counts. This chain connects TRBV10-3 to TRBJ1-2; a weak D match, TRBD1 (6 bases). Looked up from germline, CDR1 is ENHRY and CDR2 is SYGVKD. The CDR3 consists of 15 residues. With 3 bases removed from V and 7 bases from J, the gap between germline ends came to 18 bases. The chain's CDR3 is CAISDWLTEGGGYTF. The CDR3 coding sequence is TGTGCCATCAGTGACTGGCTTACCGAAGGGGGTGGCTACACCTTC.

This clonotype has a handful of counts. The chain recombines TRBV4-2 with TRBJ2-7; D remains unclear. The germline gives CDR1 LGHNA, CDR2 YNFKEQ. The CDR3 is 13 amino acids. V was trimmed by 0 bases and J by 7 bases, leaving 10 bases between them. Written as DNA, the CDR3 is TGTGCCAGCAGCCAAGAGGTCTCGAGAGAGCAGTACTTC. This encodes CASSQEVSREQYF.

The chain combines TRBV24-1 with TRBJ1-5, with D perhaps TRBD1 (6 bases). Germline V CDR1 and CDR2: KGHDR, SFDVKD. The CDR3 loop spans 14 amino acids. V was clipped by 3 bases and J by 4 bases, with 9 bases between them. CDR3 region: CATSDKQGNQPQHF. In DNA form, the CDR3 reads TGTGCCACCAGTGATAAACAGGGAAATCAGCCCCAGCATTTT.

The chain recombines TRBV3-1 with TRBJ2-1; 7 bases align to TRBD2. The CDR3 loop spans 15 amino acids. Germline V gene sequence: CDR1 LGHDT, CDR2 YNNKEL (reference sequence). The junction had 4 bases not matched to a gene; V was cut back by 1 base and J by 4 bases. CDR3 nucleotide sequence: TGTGCCAGCAGCCAAGCAGCGGGATCATACAATGAGCAGTTCTTC. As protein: CASSQAAGSYNEQFF.

The DNA of the CDR3 is TGTGCCAGCAGCTTACTAACGGTGGCATACTACGAGCAGTACTTC. This sequence encodes CASSLLTVAYYEQYF. This chain connects TRBV7-8 to TRBJ2-7; D is unresolved. This CDR3 has 15 amino acids. The germline V gene has CDR1 SGHVS and CDR2 FQNEAQ. Trimming pared 2 bases from V and 3 bases from J, leaving 14 bases between.